This TCR beta chain was profiled in a study of T cell responses to AZD1222 COVID-19 vaccine. General study findings and limits: The study found Spike-specific TCR breadth and depth rose after two AZD1222 doses. It was only a handful of AZD1222 recipients who were seropositive at baseline.

Assay: immunoSEQ multiplex PCR; the TCRdb copy retains only in-frame clones and omits some. The sample consists of 100,000 to 150,000 clones, approximately 92% of them appearing once. Germline loops: CDR1 SGHTS, CDR2 YDEGEE. This CDR3 has 13 residues. V shed 2 bases and J shed 2 bases, with 8 bases lying between them. In the case of this clone: Its matching antigen is unknown.

The input for sequencing was peripheral blood, taken on day 0 of AZD1222 vaccination. This chain connects TRBV5-8 to TRBJ2-7, with D perhaps TRBD1 (6 bases). The TCR comes from an adult in good health. The CDR3 sequence is CASSFGQPYEQYF. As DNA, the CDR3 is TGTGCCAGCAGCTTCGGACAGCCCTACGAGCAGTACTTC.